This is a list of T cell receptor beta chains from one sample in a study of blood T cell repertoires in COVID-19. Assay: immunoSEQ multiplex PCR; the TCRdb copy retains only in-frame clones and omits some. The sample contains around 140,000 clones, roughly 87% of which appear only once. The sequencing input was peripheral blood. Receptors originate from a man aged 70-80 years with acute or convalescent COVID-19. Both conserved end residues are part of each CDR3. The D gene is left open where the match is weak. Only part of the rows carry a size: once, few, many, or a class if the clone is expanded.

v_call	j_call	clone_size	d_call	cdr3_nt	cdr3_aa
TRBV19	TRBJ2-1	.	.	TGTGCCAGTAGTGTTACAGGTAGCTCCTACAATGAGCAGTTCTTC	CASSVTGSSYNEQFF
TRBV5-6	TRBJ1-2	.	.	TGTGCCAGCAGCTTCGCTAGCTATGGCTACACCTTC	CASSFASYGYTF
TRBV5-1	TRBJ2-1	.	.	TGCGCCAGCACCCAAGGGGCGGGGTCCTACAATGAGCAGTTCTTC	CASTQGAGSYNEQFF
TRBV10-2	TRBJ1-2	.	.	TGCGCCAGCAGTGAACCAAACTACTATGGCTACACCTTC	CASSEPNYYGYTF
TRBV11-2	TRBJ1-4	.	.	TGTGCCAGCAGCTTAGGCGCAGGGAATGGGAATGAAAAACTGTTTTTT	CASSLGAGNGNEKLFF
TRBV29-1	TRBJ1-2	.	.	TGCAGCGTTAGTAGCAGGGGAAGCTATGGCTACACCTTC	CSVSSRGSYGYTF
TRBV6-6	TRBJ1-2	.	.	TGTGCCAGCAATTGGGACTTAGGAAGGTATGGCTACACCTTC	CASNWDLGRYGYTF
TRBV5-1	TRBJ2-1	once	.	TGCGCCAGCAGCTTGACTAGTCCCTACAATGAGCAGTTCTTC	CASSLTSPYNEQFF
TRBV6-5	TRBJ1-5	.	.	TGTGCCAGTTCGGGGAGGAGCAATCAGCCCCAGCATTTT	CASSGRSNQPQHF
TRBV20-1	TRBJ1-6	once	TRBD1	TGCAGTGCTAGTCCCGGGACAGGGGGTTTTAGTTCACCCCTCCACTTT	CSASPGTGGFSSPLHF
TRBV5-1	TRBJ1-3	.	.	TGCGCCAGCAGCTCGGGACAAATCCTCTCTGGAAACACCATATATTTT	CASSSGQILSGNTIYF
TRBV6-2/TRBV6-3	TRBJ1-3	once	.	TGTGCCAGCAGTTATACAGCCTCATCTGGAAACACCATATATTTT	CASSYTASSGNTIYF
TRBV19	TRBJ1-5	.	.	TGTGCCAGTAGTAGTAAGGCCAGGGGTAGCAATCAGCCCCAGCATTTT	CASSSKARGSNQPQHF
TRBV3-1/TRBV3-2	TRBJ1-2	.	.	TGTGCCAGCAGCCAAGTCGGGGGGCGCAGCTATGGCTACACCTTC	CASSQVGGRSYGYTF
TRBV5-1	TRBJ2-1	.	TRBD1	TGCGCCAGCAGCTTGGACAGGGGGAGCTCCTACAATGAGCAGTTCTTC	CASSLDRGSSYNEQFF
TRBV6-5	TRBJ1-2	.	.	TGTGCCAGCAGTTACACCGGGCAGGGTCAGGGCTACACCTTC	CASSYTGQGQGYTF
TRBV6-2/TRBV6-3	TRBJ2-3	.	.	TGTGCCAGCAGTTCTCCCTCCCCCGGTACGCAGTATTTT	CASSSPSPGTQYF
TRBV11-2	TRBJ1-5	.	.	TGTGCCAGCAGCTTCACGGAGATGGAGCCCCAGCATTTT	CASSFTEMEPQHF
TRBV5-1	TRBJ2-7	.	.	TGCGCCAGCAGCCCAGGAGGAGGGTTCTACGAGCAGTACTTC	CASSPGGGFYEQYF
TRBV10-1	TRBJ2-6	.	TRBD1	TGCGCCAGCAGTTCCGCCGGGACAGGGGCCTCTGGGGCCAACGTCCTGACTTTC	CASSSAGTGASGANVLTF
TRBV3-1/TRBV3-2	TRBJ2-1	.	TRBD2	TGTGCCAGCAGCCTGACTAGCGGGGACAATGAGCAGTTCTTC	CASSLTSGDNEQFF
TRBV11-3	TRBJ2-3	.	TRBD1	TGTGCCAGCAGCCCAAGACAGGGGCTAACAGATACGCAGTATTTT	CASSPRQGLTDTQYF
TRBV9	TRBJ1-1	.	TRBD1	TGTGCCAGCAGCGTAGGACAGGGAAGGGGCACTGAAGCTTTCTTT	CASSVGQGRGTEAFF
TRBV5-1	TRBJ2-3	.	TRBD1	TGCGCCAGCAGCATTGGGACAGCTACTAGCACAGATACGCAGTATTTT	CASSIGTATSTDTQYF
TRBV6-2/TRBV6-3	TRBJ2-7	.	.	TGTGCCAGCAGTTACTCATTAGGGACAAATACCTACGAGCAGTACTTC	CASSYSLGTNTYEQYF
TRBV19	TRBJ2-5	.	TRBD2	TGTGCCAGTAGTCCGGGACTAGCGGGGGCAGAGACCCAGTACTTC	CASSPGLAGAETQYF
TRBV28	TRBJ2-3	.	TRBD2	TGTGCCAGCAGTCCTATAGCGGGAGGGGGCACAGATACGCAGTATTTT	CASSPIAGGGTDTQYF
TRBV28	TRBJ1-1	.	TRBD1	TGTGCCAGCAGTTTATTGACAGGGCGGACTGAAGCTTTCTTT	CASSLLTGRTEAFF
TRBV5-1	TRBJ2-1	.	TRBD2	TGCGCCAGCAGTCTTAGCGGGGGGCGTTACAATGAGCAGTTCTTC	CASSLSGGRYNEQFF
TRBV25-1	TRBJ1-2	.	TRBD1	TGTGCCAGCAGTAACACAGGGGCGGAGGGCTACACCTTC	CASSNTGAEGYTF
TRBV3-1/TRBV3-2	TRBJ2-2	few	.	TGTGCCAGCAGCCAGGGGACATCAAACACCGGGGAGCTGTTTTTT	CASSQGTSNTGELFF
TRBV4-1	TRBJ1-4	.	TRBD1	TGCGCCAGCAGTTTGGGACAGGGGAATGAAAAACTGTTTTTT	CASSLGQGNEKLFF
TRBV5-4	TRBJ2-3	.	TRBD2	TGTGCCAGCACCCTTTCTCTAGCGGCTAGCACAGATACGCAGTATTTT	CASTLSLAASTDTQYF
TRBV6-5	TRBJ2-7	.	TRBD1	TGTGCCAGCAGTTACGTGGGACAGGGGAACGAGCAGTACTTC	CASSYVGQGNEQYF
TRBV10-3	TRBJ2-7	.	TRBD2	TGTGCCATCAAACCGGGACTAGCGGGGGGCGATCTATACGAGCAGTACTTC	CAIKPGLAGGDLYEQYF
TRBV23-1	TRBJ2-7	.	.	TGCGCCAGCAGTCAATCTCGAGGGAGGCTCGAGCAGTACTTC	CASSQSRGRLEQYF
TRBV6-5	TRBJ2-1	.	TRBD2	TGTGCCAGCTCCCAGTTCGGGGGGGGAAGGGAGCAGTTCTTC	CASSQFGGGREQFF
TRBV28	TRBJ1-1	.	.	TGTGCCAGCACCCTAAGGGGGAATATGAACACTGAAGCTTTCTTT	CASTLRGNMNTEAFF
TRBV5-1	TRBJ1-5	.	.	TGCGCCAGCAGCTTGGATGGGGGCAACCAGCCCCAGCATTTT	CASSLDGGNQPQHF
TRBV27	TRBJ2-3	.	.	TGTGCCAGCAGCTCGGGATTCCTCACAGATACGCAGTATTTT	CASSSGFLTDTQYF
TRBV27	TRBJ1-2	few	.	TGTGCCAGCACCACCACAGGGTACGGCTACACCTTC	CASTTTGYGYTF
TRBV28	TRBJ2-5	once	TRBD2	TGTGCCAGCGGTCGGGGGGGGCAAGAGACCCAGTACTTC	CASGRGGQETQYF
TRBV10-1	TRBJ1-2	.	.	TGCGCCAGCAGTGAGGACGGAGTACTCGGCTACACCTTC	CASSEDGVLGYTF
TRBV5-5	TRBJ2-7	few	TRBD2	TGTGCCAGCAGCTTGGGAGCGGGAGGATCGGTCGAGCAGTACTTC	CASSLGAGGSVEQYF
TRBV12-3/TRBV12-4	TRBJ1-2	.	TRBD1	TGTGCCAGCAGTGGTGCGACAGGGAGCTACACCTTC	CASSGATGSYTF
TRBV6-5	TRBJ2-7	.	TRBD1	TGTGCCAGCACAATTCAGGGGGCCTACGAGCAGTACTTC	CASTIQGAYEQYF